A selection of T cell receptor beta chains follows, all from one sample in a study of T-cell reconstitution after alpha-beta-depleted transplantation in children. TCRdb redid the calling of the PCR reads with MiXCR, one entry per CDR3 protein. The sample includes about 270,000 distinct CDR3 sequences, more than 8% of them seen just once. The source was PBMCs from the stem cell graft donor, collected from the stem cell graft. The receptors derive from a human donor who donated a stem cell graft to a child with SCID. The CDR3 runs from the conserved cysteine through the conserved F or W. The D gene is left open where the match is weak. Clone sizes are given selectively: once, few, many, or a class where the clone is expanded.

D: NA; V: TRBV4-1; J: TRBJ2-1; size: NA; length: 16; DNA: TGCGCCAGCAGCCAAGACCCTAGCACTCACTACAATGAGCAGTTCTTC; CDR3: CASSQDPSTHYNEQFF
D: NA; V: TRBV6-1; J: TRBJ2-1; size: NA; length: 14; DNA: TGTGCCAGCGCGGCTACCACACTGGGAGGTGAGCAGTTCTTC; CDR3: CASAATTLGGEQFF
D: NA; V: TRBV12-5; J: TRBJ2-5; size: NA; length: 14; DNA: TGTGCTAGTGGTTCCGACCGAAACCAAGAGACCCAGTACTTC; CDR3: CASGSDRNQETQYF
D: NA; V: TRBV5-1; J: TRBJ2-7; size: few; length: 14; DNA: TGCGCCAGCAGCTTGACAGCTTCTACCTACGAGCAGTACTTC; CDR3: CASSLTASTYEQYF
D: TRBD1; V: TRBV9; J: TRBJ2-3; size: NA; length: 14; DNA: TGTGCCAGCAGCGTAGGACAGGGTGGAGATACGCAGTATTTT; CDR3: CASSVGQGGDTQYF
D: NA; V: TRBV7-9; J: TRBJ1-5; size: NA; length: 14; DNA: TGTGCCAGCAGGGATACAGGGCTGAATCAGCCCCAGCATTTT; CDR3: CASRDTGLNQPQHF
D: NA; V: TRBV7-2; J: TRBJ1-2; size: few; length: 15; DNA: TGTGCCAGCACCGTCCTCGGGGGTCTGTTCCTGCGCTACACCTTC; CDR3: CASTVLGGLFLRYTF
D: NA; V: TRBV6-5; J: TRBJ1-1; size: few; length: 16; DNA: TGTGCCAGCAGTTACTCGTTAAGGGGGGCAAACACTGAAGCTTTCTTT; CDR3: CASSYSLRGANTEAFF
D: TRBD2; V: TRBV20-1; J: TRBJ2-3; size: few; length: 17; DNA: TGCAGTGCTAGTGAACCGGGGAGGCGGGGGGATACAGATACGCAGTATTTT; CDR3: CSASEPGRRGDTDTQYF
D: TRBD1; V: TRBV24-1; J: TRBJ2-2; size: NA; length: 15; DNA: TGTGCCACCACGGGGACAGGGGGAAACACCGGGGAGCTGTTTTTT; CDR3: CATTGTGGNTGELFF
D: TRBD1; V: TRBV5-5; J: TRBJ1-5; size: many; length: 15; DNA: TGTGCCAGCAGCCCCACAGGGGGCGCGGGTCAGCCCCAGCATTTT; CDR3: CASSPTGGAGQPQHF
D: NA; V: TRBV9; J: TRBJ2-6; size: NA; length: 13; DNA: TGTGCCAGCAGCGTGGGCCCCCTGGGCGTCCTGACTTTC; CDR3: CASSVGPLGVLTF
D: NA; V: TRBV29-1; J: TRBJ2-7; size: NA; length: 14; DNA: TGCAGCGTTGAGAGGCCGGGAAGTAGCTACGAGCAGTACTTC; CDR3: CSVERPGSSYEQYF
D: NA; V: TRBV3-1; J: TRBJ2-2; size: few; length: 15; DNA: TGTGCCAGCAGCCAAGGTCCGGTTTGGGCCGGGGAGCTGTTTTTT; CDR3: CASSQGPVWAGELFF
D: NA; V: TRBV5-1; J: TRBJ1-3; size: NA; length: 13; DNA: TGCGCCAGCAGATACACTGACGGAGGCACCATATATTTT; CDR3: CASRYTDGGTIYF
D: NA; V: TRBV6-4; J: TRBJ2-3; size: few; length: 16; DNA: TGTGCCAGCAGTGACTCTTTAGGGCGTAGCACAGATACGCAGTATTTT; CDR3: CASSDSLGRSTDTQYF
D: NA; V: TRBV13; J: TRBJ1-4; size: NA; length: 14; DNA: TGTGCCAGCAGAAGAAGGGGGGGCAATGAAAAACTGTTTTTT; CDR3: CASRRRGGNEKLFF
D: NA; V: TRBV20-1; J: TRBJ1-1; size: NA; length: 13; DNA: TGCAGTGCCCCCGGGACGCGGAACACTGAAGCTTTCTTT; CDR3: CSAPGTRNTEAFF
D: NA; V: TRBV7-3; J: TRBJ2-1; size: many; length: 16; DNA: TGTGCCAGCAGCTCAGAGGTGGCAGGGGAACCCAGTGAGCAGTTCTTC; CDR3: CASSSEVAGEPSEQFF
D: NA; V: TRBV6-1; J: TRBJ2-7; size: many; length: 13; DNA: TGTGCCAGCACCTCGACATCTTCCTACGAGCAGTACTTC; CDR3: CASTSTSSYEQYF
D: NA; V: TRBV7-7; J: TRBJ2-2; size: many; length: 13; DNA: TGTGCCAGCAGCTTAATACAAACCGGGGAGCTGTTTTTT; CDR3: CASSLIQTGELFF
D: NA; V: TRBV7-3; J: TRBJ2-2; size: NA; length: 16; DNA: TGTGCCAGCAGCTTACTGCCTAGCGCGAACACCGGGGAGCTGTTTTTT; CDR3: CASSLLPSANTGELFF
D: TRBD1; V: TRBV3-1; J: TRBJ2-6; size: NA; length: 17; DNA: TGTGCCAGCTGCCAAGTCTTCGACAGGGCTGGGGCCAACGTCCTGACTTTC; CDR3: CASCQVFDRAGANVLTF
D: NA; V: TRBV20-1; J: TRBJ2-1; size: NA; length: 14; DNA: TGCAGTGCATGGACACTGAGCTCCTACAATGAGCAGTTCTTC; CDR3: CSAWTLSSYNEQFF
D: NA; V: TRBV5-1; J: TRBJ2-2; size: many; length: 15; DNA: TGCGCCAGCAGCTTGGAACAGGGTAACACCGGGGAGCTGTTTTTT; CDR3: CASSLEQGNTGELFF
D: NA; V: TRBV12-3/TRBV12-4; J: TRBJ1-1; size: few; length: 11; DNA: TGTGCCAGCAGATTCAGGAGTGAAGCTTTCTTT; CDR3: CASRFRSEAFF
D: TRBD1; V: TRBV14; J: TRBJ2-1; size: many; length: 16; DNA: TGTGCCAGCAGCCGCGCCGGGACAGGGGCGTACAATGAGCAGTTCTTC; CDR3: CASSRAGTGAYNEQFF
D: TRBD1; V: TRBV25-1; J: TRBJ2-2; size: NA; length: 17; DNA: TGTGCCAGCAGTGGCTTCGTGGGACAGGGTAACACCGGGGAGCTGTTTTTT; CDR3: CASSGFVGQGNTGELFF
D: TRBD1; V: TRBV5-1; J: TRBJ2-3; size: NA; length: 16; DNA: TGCGCCAGCAGCTTAAGGACAGGGCAAAGCACAGATACGCAGTATTTT; CDR3: CASSLRTGQSTDTQYF
D: TRBD1; V: TRBV27; J: TRBJ2-1; size: many; length: 15; DNA: TGTGCCAGCAGGTCGGGACAGGGTTCTTACAATGAGCAGTTCTTC; CDR3: CASRSGQGSYNEQFF